This is a list of T cell receptor beta chains from one sample in a study of control samples from healthy donors and cancer patients. Assay used: immunoSEQ multiplex PCR; TCRdb lists only in-frame clones, some missing. This sample has under 200,000 clones, with roughly 94% found just once. The sample was PBMCs. The receptors were gathered from a man between 60 and 75 years old with colorectal cancer. CDR3s include the opening cysteine and the closing phenylalanine or tryptophan. A D gene is named only where the DNA matches it firmly. Clone size is shown for a subset of rows, as once, few, many or a class of expanded clone.

v_call,j_call,d_call,clone_size,cdr3_aa,cdr3_nt
TRBV6-1,TRBJ2-7,-,-,CASSEGPNVVPYEQYF,TGTGCCAGCAGTGAAGGTCCAAACGTGGTTCCCTACGAGCAGTACTTC
TRBV7-8,TRBJ1-1,-,-,CASSKTGVDLARRNTEAFF,TGTGCCAGCAGCAAAACAGGAGTCGACCTGGCGAGACGTAACACTGAAGCTTTCTTT
TRBV18,TRBJ1-6,-,-,CASSPPGPSPLHF,TGTGCCAGCTCACCACCGGGACCCTCACCCCTCCACTTT
TRBV19,TRBJ1-3,-,once,CASSIDRPASGNTIYF,TGTGCCAGTAGTATAGATCGGCCAGCCTCTGGAAACACCATATATTTT
TRBV18,TRBJ1-5,TRBD1,-,CASSPRQGAGQPQHF,TGTGCCAGCTCTCCTAGACAGGGGGCGGGTCAGCCCCAGCATTTT
TRBV29-1,TRBJ1-1,TRBD1,-,CSGSGQGAVRTEAFF,TGCAGCGGGTCCGGACAGGGGGCTGTAAGGACTGAAGCTTTCTTT
TRBV7-9,TRBJ1-4,-,-,CASSLEGNEKLFF,TGTGCCAGCAGCTTAGAGGGGAATGAAAAACTGTTTTTT
TRBV9,TRBJ1-3,-,-,CASSGQGGSISGNTIYF,TGTGCCAGCAGCGGCCAGGGAGGCAGTATCTCTGGAAACACCATATATTTT
TRBV7-9,TRBJ2-3,TRBD2,-,CASRPPLAGHTDTQYF,TGTGCCAGCAGACCTCCACTAGCGGGGCACACAGATACGCAGTATTTT
TRBV6-4,TRBJ2-3,-,-,CASSVHFGTDTQYF,TGTGCCAGCAGCGTGCACTTTGGCACAGATACGCAGTATTTT
TRBV18,TRBJ1-2,-,once,CASSPGRSWAYGYTF,TGTGCCAGCTCACCAGGGCGGAGTTGGGCCTATGGCTACACCTTC
TRBV6-5,TRBJ1-1,TRBD1,once,CASSSRDRDMNTEAFF,TGTGCCAGCAGTTCCCGGGACAGAGATATGAACACTGAAGCTTTCTTT